Below, one TCR beta chain is given with its context. Its specificity is not known. These data belong to a study of CD4 T cells in relation to SARS-CoV-2 and coronaviruses. Study-wide results and limits: Pre-pandemic and post-infection samples never came from the same donor. Approximately 65% of donors had memory CD4+ clonotypes crossrecognizing SARS-CoV-2 and common cold coronavirus spike.

There are 14 residues in the CDR3. Trimming cost V 3 bases and J 0 bases, with 6 bases left between them. From germline, CDR1 is GTSNPN and CDR2 SVGIG (reference sequence). Unexposed donor CD4+ T cells date from 2011-2018, before the COVID-19 pandemic. Uncultured naive and memory CD4+ T cells supplied DNA for deep TCR-beta sequencing. Clones were sequenced by immunoSEQ multiplex PCR, and TCRdb holds only the in-frame ones, with some missing. The sample lists 50,000 to 70,000 clones, over 70% occurring once. This rearrangement joins TRBV30 to TRBJ1-6; D not certain. The receptor's source is a human donor in good health. The specimen sequenced was memory CD4+ T cells from PBMCs. The CDR3 nucleotides are TGTGCCTGGAGGGGTAGCTCCTATAATTCACCCCTCCACTTT. This gives the protein CAWRGSSYNSPLHF. The variable domain in full, with the rest retrieved from reference TRBV30 and TRBJ1-6, is SQTIHQWPATLVQPVGSPLSLECTVEGTSNPNLYWYRQAAGRGLQLLFYSVGIGQISSEVPQNLSASRPQDRQFILSSKKLLLSDSGFYLCAWRGSSYNSPLHFGNGTRLTVT.